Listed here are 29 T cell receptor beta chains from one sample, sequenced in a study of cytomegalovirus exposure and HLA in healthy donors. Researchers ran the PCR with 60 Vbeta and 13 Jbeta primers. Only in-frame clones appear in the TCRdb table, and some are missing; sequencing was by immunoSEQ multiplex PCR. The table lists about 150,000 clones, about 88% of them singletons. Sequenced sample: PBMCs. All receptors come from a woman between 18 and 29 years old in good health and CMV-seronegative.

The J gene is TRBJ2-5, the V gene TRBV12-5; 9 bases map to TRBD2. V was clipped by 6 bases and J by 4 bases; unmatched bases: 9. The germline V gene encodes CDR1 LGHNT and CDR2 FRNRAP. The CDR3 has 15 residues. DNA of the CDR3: TGTGCTAGTGGCCGACGGGGGCGGGAGGGAGAGACCCAGTACTTC. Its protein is CASGRRGREGETQYF. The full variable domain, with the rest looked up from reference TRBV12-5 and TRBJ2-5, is DARVTQTPRHKVTEMGQEVTMRCQPILGHNTVFWYRQTMMQGLELLAYFRNRAPLDDSGMPKDRFSAEMPDATLATLKIQPSEPRDSAVYFCASGRRGREGETQYFGPGTRLLVL.

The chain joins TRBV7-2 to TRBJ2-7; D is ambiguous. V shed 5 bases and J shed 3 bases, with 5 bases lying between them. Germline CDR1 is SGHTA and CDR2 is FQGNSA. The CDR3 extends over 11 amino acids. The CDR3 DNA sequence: TGTGCCAGCAGCGTTAGCTACGAGCAGTACTTC. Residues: CASSVSYEQYF.

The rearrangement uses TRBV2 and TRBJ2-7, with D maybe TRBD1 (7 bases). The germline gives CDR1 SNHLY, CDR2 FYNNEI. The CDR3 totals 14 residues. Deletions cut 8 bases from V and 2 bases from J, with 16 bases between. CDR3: CASQQGGQTYEQYF. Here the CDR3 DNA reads TGTGCCAGCCAGCAGGGGGGACAAACCTACGAGCAGTACTTC.

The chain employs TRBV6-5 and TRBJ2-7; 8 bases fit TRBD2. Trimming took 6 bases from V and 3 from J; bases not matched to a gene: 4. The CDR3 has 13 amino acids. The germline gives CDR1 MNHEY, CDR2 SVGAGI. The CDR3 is CASRIAGNYEQYF. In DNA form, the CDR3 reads TGTGCCAGCAGAATAGCGGGAAACTACGAGCAGTACTTC.

The CDR3 DNA sequence: TGTGCCAGCTCGACACAGGGGGCAGCTAATGAAAAACTGTTTTTT. Translation gives CASSTQGAANEKLFF. The V and J genes are TRBV18 and TRBJ1-4, with 9 bases aligning to TRBD1. Germline CDR1 KGHSH, CDR2 LQKENI. The ends lost 6 bases at V and 3 bases at J; junction bases unmatched: 5. CDR3 length: 15 residues.

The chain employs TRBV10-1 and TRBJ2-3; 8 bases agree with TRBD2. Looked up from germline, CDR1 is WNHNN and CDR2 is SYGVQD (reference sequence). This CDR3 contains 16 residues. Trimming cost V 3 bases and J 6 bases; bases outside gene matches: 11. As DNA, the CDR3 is TGCGCCAGCAGTGAAATACGGGGGGGGACGGCGGATACGCAGTATTTT. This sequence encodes CASSEIRGGTADTQYF.

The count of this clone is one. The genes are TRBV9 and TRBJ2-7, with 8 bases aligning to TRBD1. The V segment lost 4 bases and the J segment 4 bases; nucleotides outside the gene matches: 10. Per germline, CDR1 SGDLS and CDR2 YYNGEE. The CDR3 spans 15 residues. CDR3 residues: CASSPQVQGVYEQYF. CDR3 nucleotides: TGTGCCAGCAGCCCACAGGTACAGGGGGTTTACGAGCAGTACTTC.

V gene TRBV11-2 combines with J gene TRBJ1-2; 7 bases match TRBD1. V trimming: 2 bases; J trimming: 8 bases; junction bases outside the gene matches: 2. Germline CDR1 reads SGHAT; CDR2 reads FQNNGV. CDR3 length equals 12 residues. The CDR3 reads CASSLQGGGYTF. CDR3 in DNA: TGTGCCAGCAGCTTACAGGGGGGAGGCTACACCTTC.

CDR3 sequence (DNA): TGTGCCAGCAGTACTAGTTACAATGAGCAGTTCTTC. Translated: CASSTSYNEQFF. The chain has TRBV6-6 and TRBJ2-1; tentatively, D is TRBD2 (5 bases). V shed 5 bases and J shed 4 bases, with 6 bases lying between them. CDR3 length equals 12 residues. Germline V gene lookup returns CDR1 MNHNY and CDR2 SVGAGI (reference sequence).

CDR3 region: CASSQPGVSYEQYF. The CDR3, as DNA: TGCGCCAGCAGCCAACCCGGGGTCTCCTACGAGCAGTACTTC. This chain links TRBV4-1 with TRBJ2-7; D might be TRBD2 (5 bases). The V end was cut by 2 bases, the J end by 0 bases, with 8 bases between. The CDR3 length is 14 residues. Germline V gene sequence: CDR1 MGHRA, CDR2 YSYEKL.

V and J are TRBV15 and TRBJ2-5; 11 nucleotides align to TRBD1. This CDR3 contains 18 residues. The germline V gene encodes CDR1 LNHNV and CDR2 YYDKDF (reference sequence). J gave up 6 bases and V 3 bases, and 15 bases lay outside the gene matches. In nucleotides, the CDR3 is TGTGCCACCAGCAGTAGGACAGGGGGCGCGGTTGTGCTGCAGACCCAGTACTTC. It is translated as CATSSRTGGAVVLQTQYF.

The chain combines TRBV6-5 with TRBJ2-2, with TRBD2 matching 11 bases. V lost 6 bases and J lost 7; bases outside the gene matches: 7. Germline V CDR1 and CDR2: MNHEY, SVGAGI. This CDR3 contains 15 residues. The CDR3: CASRRLAGLDGELFF. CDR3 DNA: TGTGCCAGCAGGAGACTAGCGGGGCTGGACGGGGAGCTGTTTTTT.

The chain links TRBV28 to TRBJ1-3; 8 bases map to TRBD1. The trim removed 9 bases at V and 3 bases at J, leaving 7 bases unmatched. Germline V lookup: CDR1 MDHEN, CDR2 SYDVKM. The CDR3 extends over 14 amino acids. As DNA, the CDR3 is TGTGCCAGTACGACAGGGGCGGTTGGAAACACCATATATTTT. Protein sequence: CASTTGAVGNTIYF.

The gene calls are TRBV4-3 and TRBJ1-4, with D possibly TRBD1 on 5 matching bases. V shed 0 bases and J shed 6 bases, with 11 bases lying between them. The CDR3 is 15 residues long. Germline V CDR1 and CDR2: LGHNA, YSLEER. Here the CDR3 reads CASSQDPGPHEKLFF. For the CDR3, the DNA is TGCGCCAGCAGCCAAGATCCAGGGCCCCATGAAAAACTGTTTTTT.

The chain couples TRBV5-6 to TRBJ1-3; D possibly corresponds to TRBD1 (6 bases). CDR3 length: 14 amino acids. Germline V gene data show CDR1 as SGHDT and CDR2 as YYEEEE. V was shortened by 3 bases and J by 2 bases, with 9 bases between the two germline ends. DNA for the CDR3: TGTGCCAGCAGCTATGACAGGACTGGAAACACCATATATTTT. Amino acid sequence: CASSYDRTGNTIYF. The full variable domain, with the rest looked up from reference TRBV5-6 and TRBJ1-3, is DAGVTQSPTHLIKTRGQQVTLRCSPKSGHDTVSWYQQALGQGPQFIFQYYEEEERQRGNFPDRFSGHQFPNYSSELNVNALLLGDSALYLCASSYDRTGNTIYFGEGSWLTVV.

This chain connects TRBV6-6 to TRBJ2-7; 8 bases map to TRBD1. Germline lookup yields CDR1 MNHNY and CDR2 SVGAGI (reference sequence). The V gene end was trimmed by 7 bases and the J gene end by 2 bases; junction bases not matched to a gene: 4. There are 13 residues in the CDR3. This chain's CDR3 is CASTATGAYEQYF. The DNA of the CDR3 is TGTGCCAGCACAGCGACAGGGGCCTACGAGCAGTACTTC.

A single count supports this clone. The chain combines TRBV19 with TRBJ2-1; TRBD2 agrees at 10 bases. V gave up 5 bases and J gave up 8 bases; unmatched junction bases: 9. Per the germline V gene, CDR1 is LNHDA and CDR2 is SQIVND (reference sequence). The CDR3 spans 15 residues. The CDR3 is CASSRPSGRWDEQFF. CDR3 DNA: TGTGCCAGTAGTCGCCCTAGCGGGAGATGGGATGAGCAGTTCTTC.

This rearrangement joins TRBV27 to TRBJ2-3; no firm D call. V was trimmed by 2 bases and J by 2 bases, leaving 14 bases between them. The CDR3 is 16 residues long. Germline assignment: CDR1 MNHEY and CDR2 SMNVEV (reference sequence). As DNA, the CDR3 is TGTGCCAGCAGTTTAGGGTACAGAACACCCACAGATACGCAGTATTTT. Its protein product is CASSLGYRTPTDTQYF.

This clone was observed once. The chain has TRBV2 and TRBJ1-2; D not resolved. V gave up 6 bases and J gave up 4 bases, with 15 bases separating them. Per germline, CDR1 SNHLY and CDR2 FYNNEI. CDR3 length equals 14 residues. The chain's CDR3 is CASSAQLLSYGYTF. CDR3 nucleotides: TGTGCCAGCAGCGCACAGTTACTCTCCTATGGCTACACCTTC. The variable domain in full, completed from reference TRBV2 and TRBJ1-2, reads EPEVTQTPSHQVTQMGQEVILRCVPISNHLYFYWYRQILGQKVEFLVSFYNNEISEKSEIFDDQFSVERPDGSNFTLKIRSTKLEDSAMYFCASSAQLLSYGYTFGSGTRLTVV.

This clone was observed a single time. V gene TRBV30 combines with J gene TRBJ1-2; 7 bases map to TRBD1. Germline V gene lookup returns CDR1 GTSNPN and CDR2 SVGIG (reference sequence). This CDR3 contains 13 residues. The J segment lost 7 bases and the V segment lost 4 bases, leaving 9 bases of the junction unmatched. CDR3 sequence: CAWNPPGGVGYTF. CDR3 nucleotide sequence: TGTGCCTGGAATCCCCCAGGGGGAGTTGGCTACACCTTC.

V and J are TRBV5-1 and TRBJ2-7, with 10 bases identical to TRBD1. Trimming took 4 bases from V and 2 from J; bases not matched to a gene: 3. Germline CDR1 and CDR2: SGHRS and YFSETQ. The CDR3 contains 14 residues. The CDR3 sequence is CASSPGQGAYEQYF. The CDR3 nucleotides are TGCGCCAGCAGCCCCGGACAGGGGGCCTACGAGCAGTACTTC.

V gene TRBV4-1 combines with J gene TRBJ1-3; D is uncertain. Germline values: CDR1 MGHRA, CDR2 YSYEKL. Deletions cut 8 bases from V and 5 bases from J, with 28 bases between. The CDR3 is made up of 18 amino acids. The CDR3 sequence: CASAFGRAREGERNTIYF. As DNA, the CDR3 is TGCGCCAGCGCATTTGGTAGGGCCCGGGAGGGAGAGAGAAACACCATATATTTT.

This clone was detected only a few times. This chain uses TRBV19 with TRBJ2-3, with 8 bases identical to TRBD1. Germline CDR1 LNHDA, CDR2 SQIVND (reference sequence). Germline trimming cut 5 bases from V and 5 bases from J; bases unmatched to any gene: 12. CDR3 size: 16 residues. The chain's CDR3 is CASSPHGTGAVDTQYF. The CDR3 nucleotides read TGTGCCAGTAGTCCCCACGGGACAGGAGCCGTAGATACGCAGTATTTT.

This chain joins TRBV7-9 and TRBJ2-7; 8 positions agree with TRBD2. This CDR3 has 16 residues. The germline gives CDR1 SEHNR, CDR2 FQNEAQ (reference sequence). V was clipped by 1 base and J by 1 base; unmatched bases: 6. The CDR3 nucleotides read TGTGCCAGCAGCTTAGTACTCGGGGGGGGTTCCTACGAGCAGTACTTC. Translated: CASSLVLGGGSYEQYF.

The DNA of the CDR3 is TGTGCCGGTCGACGACAGGTGAACACTGAAGCTTTCTTT. Translated: CAGRRQVNTEAFF. The V call is TRBV2, the J call TRBJ1-1; D perhaps matches TRBD1 (6 bases). From germline, CDR1 is SNHLY and CDR2 FYNNEI. This CDR3 is built from 13 residues. V shed 11 bases and J shed 0 bases, with 13 bases lying between them. The full variable domain, its missing parts supplied by reference TRBV2 and TRBJ1-1, is EPEVTQTPSHQVTQMGQEVILRCVPISNHLYFYWYRQILGQKVEFLVSFYNNEISEKSEIFDDQFSVERPDGSNFTLKIRSTKLEDSAMYFCAGRRQVNTEAFFGQGTRLTVV.

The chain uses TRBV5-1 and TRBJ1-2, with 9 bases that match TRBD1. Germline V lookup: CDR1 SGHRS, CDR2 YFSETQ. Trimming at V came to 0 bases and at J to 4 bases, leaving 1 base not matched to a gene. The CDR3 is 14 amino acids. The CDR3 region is CASSLDRGPYGYTF. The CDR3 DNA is TGCGCCAGCAGCTTGGACAGGGGGCCCTATGGCTACACCTTC.

CDR3 nucleotides: TGTGCCAGCAGCTTAGTGACTAGCGGGGGGCATGAGCAGTTCTTC. It translates to CASSLVTSGGHEQFF. The J gene is TRBJ2-1, the V gene TRBV7-2, with 13 bases fitting TRBD2. CDR3 length: 15 amino acids. Trimming removed 1 base from V and 8 bases from J; junction bases left unmatched: 2. In germline, CDR1 is SGHTA, CDR2 FQGNSA.

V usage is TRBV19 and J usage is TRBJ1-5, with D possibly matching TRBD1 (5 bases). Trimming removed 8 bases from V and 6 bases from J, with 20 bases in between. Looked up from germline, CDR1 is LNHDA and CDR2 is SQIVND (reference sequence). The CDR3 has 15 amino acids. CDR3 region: CASWDRVRRGQPQHF. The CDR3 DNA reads TGTGCCAGTTGGGACCGGGTCCGGCGGGGTCAGCCCCAGCATTTT.

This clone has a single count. This chain's CDR3 is CASSLYREGQGELFF. DNA for the CDR3: TGTGCCAGCAGCTTATACAGGGAAGGTCAGGGGGAGCTGTTTTTT. J is TRBJ2-2 and V is TRBV11-1, with D perhaps matching TRBD1 (6 bases). V gave up 2 bases and J gave up 8 bases, with 15 bases separating them. There are 15 residues in the CDR3. The germline gives CDR1 SGHAT, CDR2 FQDESV (reference sequence).